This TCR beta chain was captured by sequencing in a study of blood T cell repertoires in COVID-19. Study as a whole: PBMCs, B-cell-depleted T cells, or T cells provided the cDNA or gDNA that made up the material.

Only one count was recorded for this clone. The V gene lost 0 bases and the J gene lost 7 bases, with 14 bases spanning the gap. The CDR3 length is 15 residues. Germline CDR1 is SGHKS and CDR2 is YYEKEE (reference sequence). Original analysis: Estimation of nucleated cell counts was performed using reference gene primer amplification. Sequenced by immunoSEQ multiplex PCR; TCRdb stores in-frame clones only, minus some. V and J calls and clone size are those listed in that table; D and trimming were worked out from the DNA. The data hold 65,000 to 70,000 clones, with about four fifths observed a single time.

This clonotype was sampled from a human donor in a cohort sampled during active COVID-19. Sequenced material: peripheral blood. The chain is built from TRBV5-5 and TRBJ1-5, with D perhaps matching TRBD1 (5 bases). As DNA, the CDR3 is TGTGCCAGCAGCTTGGTCGAAAGGGGTGGCCAGCCCCAGCATTTT. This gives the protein CASSLVERGGQPQHF.